This record concerns one TCR beta chain sequence. Its target is unknown. All patients were mismatch repair deficient, assessed by either PCR or immunohistochemistry. TCRs were sequenced from three patients responding to pembrolizumab. The data were produced by immunoSEQ multiplex PCR, yet TCRdb's version contains in-frame clones alone and is incomplete. The table lists about 51,000 clones, around four fifths of them singletons, with approximately 3.2% in the top ten. These data belong to a study of PD-1 blockade in mismatch repair-deficient tumors. Study background: Patients had around 11 mismatch repair-deficient cancer types and were previously treated and progressing. Study-wide points: After pembrolizumab, tumor-resident clones rose rapidly, then generally contracted before radiologic responses.

The specimen comprised peripheral blood, sampled 4 weeks after starting pembrolizumab. The sequence was obtained from an adult with mismatch repair-deficient cancer.

CDR3 DNA: TGTGCCAGCAGCCCCCGGGCCCCCCGAGATACGCAGTATTTT. Translation gives CASSPRAPRDTQYF. The chain couples TRBV5-4 to TRBJ2-3; D gene ambiguous. Germline CDR1 SGHNT, CDR2 YYREEE (reference sequence). Trimming stripped 4 bases from V and 5 bases from J, with 14 bases between. This CDR3 contains 14 residues.